This T cell receptor beta chain emerged from a study of technical replicates of blood from a few donors. The germline CDR1 and CDR2 sequences are SGHTA and FQGTGA. The CDR3 spans 15 residues. Unmatched junction bases numbered 9, after V lost 6 bases and J lost 5 bases. Repertoires were generated with immunoSEQ multiplex PCR, while TCRdb's copy carries only in-frame clones and drops some. The table records under 100,000 clones, approximately 96% of them present only once. The sample consisted of T cells isolated from PBMCs. The clonotype originates from a human donor in good health. V usage is TRBV7-3 and J usage is TRBJ1-4; TRBD1 matches at 7 bases. The CDR3 loop reads CASSPTGTANEKLFF. CDR3 bases: TGTGCCAGCAGTCCCACCGGGACAGCGAATGAAAAACTGTTTTTT.